Listed below are T cell receptor beta chains from one sample, sequenced in a study of OX40 agonist ivuxolimab in advanced cancers. TCRdb's table, derived via immunoSEQ multiplex PCR, lists solely in-frame clones and lacks some. The table records 75,000 to 100,000 clones, roughly 90% of them present only once. The sample in question was CD4+ or CD8+ T cells sorted from blood, obtained in a trial of the OX40 agonist ivuxolimab. All receptors derive from an adult with an advanced solid tumor such as melanoma, head and neck, liver or kidney cancer. CDR3s include the opening cysteine and the closing phenylalanine or tryptophan. Each record gives: D gene, clone size, J gene, V gene, CDR3 protein, CDR3 DNA. A D gene is named only where the DNA matches it firmly. Clone size is not always given. Where it is, it says once, few, many or a class for expanded clones.

d_call: -; clone_size: -; j_call: TRBJ2-2; v_call: TRBV28; cdr3_aa: CASAQPNTGELFF; cdr3_nt: TGTGCCAGCGCACAGCCGAACACCGGGGAGCTGTTTTTT
d_call: -; clone_size: -; j_call: TRBJ1-5; v_call: TRBV7-2; cdr3_aa: CASSSDYNQPQHF; cdr3_nt: TGTGCCAGCAGTTCAGACTATAATCAGCCCCAGCATTTT
d_call: TRBD1; clone_size: -; j_call: TRBJ1-5; v_call: TRBV6-1; cdr3_aa: CASGDRPDQPQHF; cdr3_nt: TGTGCCAGCGGGGACAGGCCCGATCAGCCCCAGCATTTT
d_call: TRBD2; clone_size: -; j_call: TRBJ2-1; v_call: TRBV5-4; cdr3_aa: CASSLAAGAYNEQFF; cdr3_nt: TGTGCCAGCAGCTTGGCAGCGGGGGCCTACAATGAGCAGTTCTTC
d_call: -; clone_size: -; j_call: TRBJ2-1; v_call: TRBV11-2; cdr3_aa: CASSFGRLSYNEQFF; cdr3_nt: TGTGCCAGCAGCTTCGGACGCCTTTCCTACAATGAGCAGTTCTTC
d_call: -; clone_size: -; j_call: TRBJ2-7; v_call: TRBV11-2; cdr3_aa: CASSPFGGDRNEQYF; cdr3_nt: TGTGCCAGCAGTCCGTTCGGAGGGGATCGAAACGAGCAGTACTTC
d_call: -; clone_size: -; j_call: TRBJ1-1; v_call: TRBV7-3; cdr3_aa: CASSLNDYTEAFF; cdr3_nt: TGTGCCAGCAGCTTGAACGACTACACTGAAGCTTTCTTT
d_call: TRBD1; clone_size: once; j_call: TRBJ2-5; v_call: TRBV2; cdr3_aa: CASSATGSAETQYF; cdr3_nt: TGTGCCAGCAGTGCGACAGGGTCAGCAGAGACCCAGTACTTC
d_call: TRBD2; clone_size: -; j_call: TRBJ2-1; v_call: TRBV7-2; cdr3_aa: CASSLASGSPYNEQFF; cdr3_nt: TGTGCCAGCAGCTTAGCGAGCGGGAGTCCCTACAATGAGCAGTTCTTC
d_call: -; clone_size: -; j_call: TRBJ2-3; v_call: TRBV14; cdr3_aa: CASSQERRGQGALADTQYF; cdr3_nt: TGTGCCAGCAGCCAAGAGCGGCGGGGGCAGGGGGCATTGGCAGATACGCAGTATTTT
d_call: TRBD1; clone_size: -; j_call: TRBJ2-1; v_call: TRBV9; cdr3_aa: CASSVDPRTGDLSYNEQFF; cdr3_nt: TGTGCCAGCAGCGTAGACCCCCGTACAGGGGACCTGTCCTACAATGAGCAGTTCTTC
d_call: -; clone_size: -; j_call: TRBJ2-7; v_call: TRBV5-1; cdr3_aa: CASSSENSYEQYF; cdr3_nt: TGCGCCAGCAGCTCGGAGAACTCCTACGAGCAGTACTTC
d_call: TRBD1; clone_size: -; j_call: TRBJ2-5; v_call: TRBV19; cdr3_aa: CASSLRTGSETQYF; cdr3_nt: TGTGCCAGTAGTTTACGGACAGGGTCGGAGACCCAGTACTTC
d_call: TRBD1; clone_size: -; j_call: TRBJ2-7; v_call: TRBV5-4; cdr3_aa: CASSPRQGNNEQYF; cdr3_nt: TGTGCCAGCAGCCCTCGACAGGGTAACAACGAGCAGTACTTC
d_call: -; clone_size: -; j_call: TRBJ2-6; v_call: TRBV7-2; cdr3_aa: CASSFMANGANVLTF; cdr3_nt: TGTGCCAGCAGCTTTATGGCGAACGGGGCCAACGTCCTGACTTTC
d_call: TRBD1; clone_size: -; j_call: TRBJ1-1; v_call: TRBV13; cdr3_aa: CASSRTGTGNTEAFF; cdr3_nt: TGTGCCAGCAGCCGCACCGGGACAGGGAACACTGAAGCTTTCTTT
d_call: TRBD2; clone_size: -; j_call: TRBJ2-1; v_call: TRBV27; cdr3_aa: CASSLVLLATNEQFF; cdr3_nt: TGTGCCAGCAGTTTAGTATTACTAGCGACCAATGAGCAGTTCTTC
d_call: TRBD2; clone_size: -; j_call: TRBJ2-3; v_call: TRBV10-3; cdr3_aa: CAISGPTSGRGTDTQYF; cdr3_nt: TGTGCCATCAGTGGCCCGACTAGCGGGAGAGGCACAGATACGCAGTATTTT
d_call: -; clone_size: -; j_call: TRBJ2-3; v_call: TRBV7-2; cdr3_aa: CASSPTVRSSTDTQYF; cdr3_nt: TGTGCCAGCAGCCCCACCGTTAGATCTAGCACAGATACGCAGTATTTT
d_call: -; clone_size: -; j_call: TRBJ2-7; v_call: TRBV19; cdr3_aa: CASSLGNPISYEQYF; cdr3_nt: TGTGCCAGTAGTCTGGGGAATCCGATATCATACGAGCAGTACTTC
d_call: -; clone_size: -; j_call: TRBJ1-2; v_call: TRBV7-2; cdr3_aa: CASSLVAANYGYTF; cdr3_nt: TGTGCCAGCAGCTTAGTGGCAGCTAACTATGGCTACACCTTC
d_call: -; clone_size: -; j_call: TRBJ1-2; v_call: TRBV28; cdr3_aa: CASSLGGYGYTF; cdr3_nt: TGTGCCAGCAGTTTAGGGGGCTATGGCTACACCTTC
d_call: TRBD1; clone_size: -; j_call: TRBJ2-2; v_call: TRBV7-2; cdr3_aa: CASSSGTVVTGELFF; cdr3_nt: TGTGCCAGCAGCTCGGGGACAGTAGTAACCGGGGAGCTGTTTTTT
d_call: -; clone_size: -; j_call: TRBJ1-2; v_call: TRBV28; cdr3_aa: CASSTTAGGYGYTF; cdr3_nt: TGTGCCAGCAGTACCACCGCGGGGGGCTATGGCTACACCTTC
d_call: TRBD1; clone_size: -; j_call: TRBJ2-1; v_call: TRBV25-1; cdr3_aa: CASSDRGQGDSSYNEQFF; cdr3_nt: TGTGCCAGCAGTGACCGGGGACAGGGGGACAGCTCCTACAATGAGCAGTTCTTC
d_call: -; clone_size: -; j_call: TRBJ2-3; v_call: TRBV11-3; cdr3_aa: CASSRTTDTQYF; cdr3_nt: TGTGCCAGCAGCAGGACCACAGATACGCAGTATTTT
d_call: -; clone_size: once; j_call: TRBJ2-1; v_call: TRBV7-8; cdr3_aa: CASSPSGVPYNEQFF; cdr3_nt: TGTGCCAGCAGCCCCTCAGGTGTACCCTACAATGAGCAGTTCTTC
d_call: -; clone_size: -; j_call: TRBJ1-1; v_call: TRBV7-2; cdr3_aa: CASSMDRGKGAAFF; cdr3_nt: TGTGCCAGCAGCATGGACCGCGGAAAGGGAGCAGCTTTCTTT
d_call: -; clone_size: -; j_call: TRBJ2-5; v_call: TRBV11-3; cdr3_aa: CASSTGSETQYF; cdr3_nt: TGTGCCAGCAGCACGGGGTCGGAGACCCAGTACTTC
d_call: -; clone_size: -; j_call: TRBJ1-6; v_call: TRBV28; cdr3_aa: CASSLSRDNSPLHF; cdr3_nt: TGTGCCAGCAGTTTATCTAGGGATAATTCACCCCTCCACTTT
d_call: TRBD1; clone_size: once; j_call: TRBJ1-5; v_call: TRBV28; cdr3_aa: CASQEEGASNQPQHF; cdr3_nt: TGTGCCAGCCAGGAGGAGGGGGCGAGCAATCAGCCCCAGCATTTT
d_call: TRBD1; clone_size: -; j_call: TRBJ1-1; v_call: TRBV7-2; cdr3_aa: CATAAQGASTEAFF; cdr3_nt: TGTGCCACCGCGGCCCAGGGGGCTTCCACTGAAGCTTTCTTT
d_call: -; clone_size: -; j_call: TRBJ1-5; v_call: TRBV2; cdr3_aa: CASSANSLGNQPQHF; cdr3_nt: TGTGCCAGCAGTGCGAACAGCTTGGGCAATCAGCCCCAGCATTTT
d_call: -; clone_size: -; j_call: TRBJ1-1; v_call: TRBV7-2; cdr3_aa: CASSSAIQAPTEAFF; cdr3_nt: TGTGCCAGCAGCTCAGCCATCCAGGCCCCCACTGAAGCTTTCTTT
d_call: -; clone_size: -; j_call: TRBJ2-7; v_call: TRBV2; cdr3_aa: CASSDKAGKLWEQYF; cdr3_nt: TGTGCCAGCAGTGATAAGGCAGGGAAGCTTTGGGAGCAGTACTTC
d_call: -; clone_size: -; j_call: TRBJ2-3; v_call: TRBV7-9; cdr3_aa: CASSLEKPSTDTQYF; cdr3_nt: TGTGCCAGCAGCTTAGAAAAGCCTAGCACAGATACGCAGTATTTT
d_call: -; clone_size: -; j_call: TRBJ2-3; v_call: TRBV19; cdr3_aa: CASSQRSYGADTQYF; cdr3_nt: TGTGCCAGTAGCCAGCGGAGCTATGGGGCAGATACGCAGTATTTT
d_call: -; clone_size: -; j_call: TRBJ1-1; v_call: TRBV6-5; cdr3_aa: CASSGTGGKAFF; cdr3_nt: TGTGCCAGCAGTGGAACCGGGGGGAAAGCTTTCTTT
d_call: -; clone_size: -; j_call: TRBJ2-5; v_call: TRBV5-1; cdr3_aa: CASSLTQQTGETQYF; cdr3_nt: TGCGCCAGCAGCTTGACCCAACAAACGGGCGAGACCCAGTACTTC
d_call: -; clone_size: -; j_call: TRBJ1-5; v_call: TRBV19; cdr3_aa: CASSTRQVRINQPQHF; cdr3_nt: TGTGCCAGTAGTACCAGACAGGTCCGAATCAATCAGCCCCAGCATTTT
d_call: -; clone_size: once; j_call: TRBJ1-3; v_call: TRBV7-8; cdr3_aa: CASSSTATAASGNTIYF; cdr3_nt: TGTGCCAGCAGCTCGACAGCGACAGCAGCATCTGGAAACACCATATATTTT
d_call: -; clone_size: -; j_call: TRBJ1-5; v_call: TRBV5-6; cdr3_aa: CASSRESQPQHF; cdr3_nt: TGTGCCAGCAGCCGCGAGAGTCAGCCCCAGCATTTT
d_call: TRBD1; clone_size: -; j_call: TRBJ2-5; v_call: TRBV5-4; cdr3_aa: CASSPGTGQTAQYF; cdr3_nt: TGTGCCAGCAGCCCCGGGACAGGTCAGACTGCGCAGTACTTC
d_call: TRBD1; clone_size: -; j_call: TRBJ1-2; v_call: TRBV5-8; cdr3_aa: CASSLYQGADGYTF; cdr3_nt: TGTGCCAGCAGCTTATACCAGGGGGCGGATGGCTACACCTTC
d_call: TRBD2; clone_size: -; j_call: TRBJ2-4; v_call: TRBV27; cdr3_aa: CATGTSGRGAKNIQYF; cdr3_nt: TGTGCCACCGGGACTAGCGGGAGGGGGGCCAAAAACATTCAGTACTTC
d_call: -; clone_size: -; j_call: TRBJ2-1; v_call: TRBV7-2; cdr3_aa: CASSLHRVTYNEQFF; cdr3_nt: TGTGCCAGCAGCCTCCACAGGGTTACCTACAATGAGCAGTTCTTC
d_call: TRBD2; clone_size: -; j_call: TRBJ2-1; v_call: TRBV5-1; cdr3_aa: CASSLETSGFYNEQFF; cdr3_nt: TGCGCCAGCAGCTTGGAAACTAGCGGGTTTTACAATGAGCAGTTCTTC
d_call: -; clone_size: -; j_call: TRBJ2-7; v_call: TRBV18; cdr3_aa: CASSRFRGGTYEQYF; cdr3_nt: TGTGCCAGCTCACGTTTTAGGGGGGGAACCTACGAGCAGTACTTC
d_call: -; clone_size: -; j_call: TRBJ2-1; v_call: TRBV7-2; cdr3_aa: CASSNYNEQFF; cdr3_nt: TGTGCCAGCAGCAATTACAATGAGCAGTTCTTC
d_call: TRBD2; clone_size: -; j_call: TRBJ2-5; v_call: TRBV9; cdr3_aa: CASSVEVVAGGSETQYF; cdr3_nt: TGTGCCAGCAGCGTAGAAGTTGTAGCGGGAGGGTCAGAGACCCAGTACTTC
d_call: TRBD2; clone_size: -; j_call: TRBJ2-2; v_call: TRBV6-5; cdr3_aa: CASSSPGLSGELFF; cdr3_nt: TGTGCCAGCAGTTCCCCGGGACTATCCGGGGAGCTGTTTTTT